One and the same sample provided the 20 T cell receptor beta chains below, sequenced in a study of CD8+ T cells in alopecia areata (dated by TCRdb to about 2018). The time point label, as the study defines it: baseline before oral tofacitinib. The library relied on the immunoSEQ multiplex PCR assay. For TCR sequencing, RNA was extracted from every sample and reverse transcribed into cDNA to serve as template. This is the immuneACCESS table as TCRdb keeps it, with only in-frame sequences that have V and J called. A part of the clones is gone; compared with another copy, unresolved V genes explain less than half, and the rest is unexplained. The sample table holds some 170,000 clones, of which less than 75% were seen once. The top ten constitute about 10% of the sample. Sequenced material: CD8+ T cells sorted from blood, taken at week 0. These receptors originate from a human donor with alopecia areata.

The chain carries TRBV29-1 and TRBJ2-1; maybe TRBD1 (5 bases). Germline V gives CDR1 SQVTM, CDR2 ANQGSEA. Trimming shortened V by 7 bases and J by 2 bases, and 15 bases separated the two germline ends. The CDR3 is 14 amino acids. The CDR3 region is CSARLGQTYNEQFF. Here the CDR3 DNA reads TGCAGCGCCCGACTGGGGCAAACCTACAATGAGCAGTTCTTC.

Written as DNA, the CDR3 is TGCGCCAGCAGCTATGGACAGAGCTCCTACGAGCAGTACTTC. It specifies CASSYGQSSYEQYF. This chain joins TRBV5-1 and TRBJ2-7; the D gene is possibly TRBD1 (6 bases). The germline gives CDR1 SGHRS, CDR2 YFSETQ. Trimming shortened V by 3 bases and J by 0 bases, and 10 bases separated the two germline ends. The CDR3 covers 14 residues.

J is TRBJ2-5 and V is TRBV5-4; 7 positions match TRBD1. The germline CDR1 and CDR2 sequences are SGHNT and YYREEE (reference sequence). V trimming: 0 bases; J trimming: 4 bases; junction bases outside the gene matches: 12. This CDR3 has 17 residues. The CDR3 nucleotides are TGTGCCAGCAGCTTGGTACTAGTACAAGGGGGCGGAGAGACCCAGTACTTC. Translating it yields CASSLVLVQGGGETQYF.

This chain links TRBV9 with TRBJ2-1, with TRBD2 identical over 7 bases. The CDR3 totals 12 residues. V trimming: 7 bases; J trimming: 2 bases; junction bases outside the gene matches: 0. The V gene's germline CDR1 is SGDLS and CDR2 YYNGEE. In DNA, the CDR3 is TGTGCCAGCGGGGGGGCCTACAATGAGCAGTTCTTC. This sequence encodes CASGGAYNEQFF.

This clone was counted only a few times. V and J are TRBV11-2 and TRBJ2-1, with D tentatively TRBD1 or TRBD2 (6 bases each). V was cut by 4 bases and J by 11 bases, with 21 bases left in between. In germline, CDR1 is SGHAT, CDR2 FQNNGV. The CDR3 is made up of 15 amino acids. The CDR3 DNA reads TGTGCCAGCAGCTCCCTCTTTGAGCCCGGGGGCAAGCAGTTCTTC. Amino acid sequence: CASSSLFEPGGKQFF.

This clone was counted only a few times. J is TRBJ1-5 and V is TRBV29-1; D gene unclear. The germline CDR1 and CDR2 sequences are SQVTM and ANQGSEA. This CDR3 is 12 amino acids long. Trimming removed 1 base from V and 5 bases from J, with 6 bases in between. As DNA, the CDR3 is TGCAGCGTTGAAGGGGAGGATCAGCCCCAGCATTTT. Translation: CSVEGEDQPQHF.

The rearrangement joins TRBV10-2 to TRBJ2-2; D possibly corresponds to TRBD1 (5 bases). Germline V gene lookup returns CDR1 WSHSY and CDR2 SAAADI. The germline V and J ends were trimmed by 8 bases and 6 bases, with 10 bases remaining between them. There are 12 residues in the CDR3. CDR3 residues: CASGQGSGELFF. In DNA, the CDR3 is TGCGCCAGCGGACAAGGATCCGGGGAGCTGTTTTTT.

The V and J genes are TRBV2 and TRBJ2-3, with 7 bases fitting TRBD1. J gave up 2 bases and V 8 bases, and 4 bases lay outside the gene matches. The CDR3 length is 13 residues. The germline gives CDR1 SNHLY, CDR2 FYNNEI. In DNA form, the CDR3 reads TGTGCCAGCGAGGGACAGATCACAGATACGCAGTATTTT. Its protein product is CASEGQITDTQYF.

The chain recombines TRBV14 with TRBJ2-5; a possible D gene is TRBD1 (6 bases). CDR3 length: 14 residues. CDR1 is SGHDN and CDR2 is FVKESK in the germline V gene. V shed 3 bases and J shed 5 bases, with 13 bases lying between them. This CDR3 reads CASSQDRYLETQYF. CDR3 nucleotide sequence: TGTGCCAGCAGCCAGGACAGATACCTGGAGACCCAGTACTTC.

The chain has TRBV7-2 and TRBJ2-5; 13 bases are a match to TRBD2. Germline trimming cut 3 bases from V and 6 bases from J; bases unmatched to any gene: 1. CDR1 SGHTA and CDR2 FQGNSA come from the germline V gene. The CDR3 covers 14 residues. The CDR3 DNA reads as TGTGCCAGCAGCTTGACTAGCGGGGGGAAGACCCAGTACTTC. It translates to CASSLTSGGKTQYF.

The V gene is TRBV6-6, the J gene TRBJ1-5; D possibly corresponds to TRBD1 (6 bases). Germline values: CDR1 MNHNY, CDR2 SVGAGI (reference sequence). Trimming cost V 7 bases and J 0 bases, with 16 bases left between them. The CDR3 has 16 residues. The CDR3 nucleotides read TGTGCCAGCATCGCGGGGGGGGCGAATAGCAATCAGCCCCAGCATTTT. Encoded protein: CASIAGGANSNQPQHF.

Concerning this clone itself: One end of the junction does not line up with germline, which may come from a read error. The V call is TRBV7-9, the J call TRBJ2-3; the D is unclear. Germline CDR1 and CDR2: SEHNR and FQNEAQ (reference sequence). This CDR3 has 14 amino acids. The chain's CDR3 is CSSSLSSKGDTQYF. The CDR3 bases are TGTTCCAGCAGCTTGTCGTCTAAAGGTGATACGCAGTATTTT.

This chain joins TRBV5-4 and TRBJ2-3; no definite D call. The V gene's germline CDR1 is SGHNT and CDR2 YYREEE (reference sequence). Trimming left V 5 bases short and J 0 bases short, with 10 bases between. The CDR3 extends over 14 amino acids. The CDR3 loop reads CASRPDTSTDTQYF. The CDR3 DNA reads TGTGCCAGCAGACCCGATACTAGCACAGATACGCAGTATTTT. The variable domain in full, completed from reference TRBV5-4 and TRBJ2-3, reads ETGVTQSPTHLIKTRGQQVTLRCSSQSGHNTVSWYQQALGQGPQFIFQYYREEENGRGNFPPRFSGLQFPNYSSELNVNALELDDSALYLCASRPDTSTDTQYFGPGTRLTVL.

This clone has more than one count but fewer than ten. The CDR3 here is CASSAWVGTEAFF. The CDR3 DNA reads TGTGCCAGTAGTGCCTGGGTTGGGACTGAAGCTTTCTTT. The V gene is TRBV19, the J gene TRBJ1-1; no firm D call. The CDR3 is made up of 13 amino acids. The V gene's germline CDR1 is LNHDA and CDR2 SQIVND (reference sequence). V lost 5 bases to trimming and J lost 5 bases, with 12 bases between them.

This chain connects TRBV23-1 to TRBJ1-1; the D gene is possibly TRBD1 (5 bases). TRBV23-1 is an ORF; its function is uncertain. Trimming stripped 6 bases from V and 0 bases from J, with 23 bases between. CDR3 length: 18 amino acids. The CDR3 here is CASRLATSDRPMNTEAFF. The CDR3 DNA follows: TGCGCCAGCAGACTCGCAACTAGCGACAGACCCATGAACACTGAAGCTTTCTTT.

This sequence joins TRBV7-8 and TRBJ2-7; D might be TRBD2 (6 bases). The CDR3 has 14 amino acids. CDR1 and CDR2 from the germline V gene are SGHVS and FQNEAQ. V gave up 4 bases and J gave up 1 base, with 11 bases separating them. CDR3 nucleotide sequence: TGTGCCAGCAGCTGGGCTAGCGTATCCTACGAGCAGTACTTC. Encoded protein: CASSWASVSYEQYF.

The chain employs TRBV2 and TRBJ1-5; D is ambiguous. The V gene lost 3 bases and the J gene lost 3 bases, with 9 bases spanning the gap. CDR1 is SNHLY, CDR2 FYNNEI, per germline. The CDR3 spans 14 residues. In DNA, the CDR3 is TGTGCCAGCAGTGATGAAGTCTACAATCAGCCCCAGCATTTT. Protein product: CASSDEVYNQPQHF. The full variable domain, with the rest looked up from reference TRBV2 and TRBJ1-5, is EPEVTQTPSHQVTQMGQEVILRCVPISNHLYFYWYRQILGQKVEFLVSFYNNEISEKSEIFDDQFSVERPDGSNFTLKIRSTKLEDSAMYFCASSDEVYNQPQHFGDGTRLSIL.

V and J are TRBV15 and TRBJ2-5; D possibly matches TRBD1 or TRBD2 (6 bases each). The CDR3 runs 15 residues. Trimming pared 7 bases from V and 4 bases from J, leaving 19 bases between. The germline CDR1 and CDR2 sequences are LNHNV and YYDKDF (reference sequence). Written as DNA, the CDR3 is TGTGCCACCAAGGGCGAGGTGGGGGGCGGAGAGACCCAGTACTTC. It specifies CATKGEVGGGETQYF.

The chain carries TRBV4-1 and TRBJ1-2, with TRBD1 matching over 8 bases. The CDR3 contains 16 residues. CDR1 is MGHRA, CDR2 YSYEKL, per germline. V gave up 3 bases and J gave up 2 bases; unmatched junction bases: 8. In DNA, the CDR3 is TGCGCCAGCAGCCAGGAGGACAGGGCCCTAAACTATGGCTACACCTTC. It yields the protein CASSQEDRALNYGYTF.

The V gene is TRBV2, the J gene TRBJ1-2, with a possible D match to TRBD1 (5 bases). Trimming removed 0 bases at V and 6 bases at J, with 5 bases between. The CDR3 totals 12 residues. Germline-derived CDR1 and CDR2 are SNHLY and FYNNEI. As DNA, the CDR3 is TGTGCCAGCAGTGAAGCGGGACATGGCTACACCTTC. Its protein product is CASSEAGHGYTF.